The 18 T cell receptor beta chains below come from one sample, sequenced in a study of blood T cell repertoires in COVID-19. Sequencing was performed with immunoSEQ multiplex PCR; in TCRdb, only in-frame clones are kept and a portion is missing. The repertoire holds about 350,000 clones, roughly 90% seen once, with approximately 0.93% in the top ten. The sequencing input was PBMCs or T cells enriched from blood (not recorded which). All receptors come from a young woman who had been exposed to COVID-19.

The sample holds one count of this clone. The CDR3 loop is CASSSYRDGYTF. The CDR3 DNA sequence: TGTGCCAGCAGTTCTTACAGGGATGGCTACACCTTC. V is TRBV6-5 and J is TRBJ1-2; D perhaps matches TRBD1 (6 bases). V shed 4 bases and J shed 6 bases, with 9 bases lying between them. The CDR3 is 12 residues long. The germline V gene has CDR1 MNHEY and CDR2 SVGAGI.

The CDR3 protein is CASSLRPWGLSDYEQYF. The CDR3 DNA follows: TGTGCCAGCAGTTTACGGCCGTGGGGACTATCAGACTACGAGCAGTACTTC. V gene TRBV27 combines with J gene TRBJ2-7; TRBD2 matches at 7 bases. V trimming: 2 bases; J trimming: 3 bases; junction bases outside the gene matches: 13. This CDR3 has 17 amino acids. Germline assignment: CDR1 MNHEY and CDR2 SMNVEV (reference sequence).

The chain joins TRBV19 to TRBJ2-7; TRBD2 matches at 8 bases. The CDR3 runs to 17 residues. The J segment lost 4 bases and the V segment lost 5 bases, leaving 16 bases of the junction unmatched. The germline V gene encodes CDR1 LNHDA and CDR2 SQIVND (reference sequence). CDR3 DNA sequence: TGTGCCAGTAGTCTCCGCCCCGGGAGGGGGGGAAATTACGAGCAGTACTTC. Its translation: CASSLRPGRGGNYEQYF.

As to this clone: Mismatch with germline at one junction end may stem from a read error. This chain connects TRBV28 to TRBJ2-3; no definite D call. The germline V gene has CDR1 MDHEN and CDR2 SYDVKM. The CDR3 runs to 10 residues. The CDR3 reads CASSRDTQYF. CDR3 nucleotides: TGTGCCAGCAGCAGAGATACGCAGTATTTT.

The V call is TRBV30, the J call TRBJ1-6, with 10 bases fitting TRBD1. CDR1 and CDR2 from the germline V gene are GTSNPN and SVGIG (reference sequence). V was pared by 3 bases and J by 6 bases, with 8 bases of the junction left unmatched. The CDR3 consists of 16 residues. The DNA for the CDR3 is TGTGCCTGGAGACACCGGGACAGGGGCCCTAATTCACCCCTCCACTTT. This encodes CAWRHRDRGPNSPLHF.

The rearrangement joins TRBV5-4 to TRBJ1-1, with 7 nucleotides matching TRBD1. The V gene's germline CDR1 is SGHNT and CDR2 YYREEE (reference sequence). V shed 3 bases, J shed 1 base, and the junction held 6 bases outside the gene matches. The CDR3 totals 15 residues. The CDR3 bases are TGTGCCAGCAGCTCCTACAGGGGTGAGAACACTGAAGCTTTCTTT. Translated, it gives CASSSYRGENTEAFF.

J is TRBJ1-2 and V is TRBV11-1; the D gene is possibly TRBD1 (6 bases). Germline V gene lookup returns CDR1 SGHAT and CDR2 FQDESV (reference sequence). The length of the CDR3 is 16 residues. V shed 0 bases and J shed 6 bases, with 17 bases lying between them. The CDR3 protein is CASSLALEEQGDGYTF. Here the CDR3 DNA reads TGTGCCAGCAGCTTAGCCTTGGAGGAACAGGGAGATGGCTACACCTTC. The entire variable domain, with the rest obtained from reference TRBV11-1 and TRBJ1-2, is as follows: EAEVAQSPRYKITEKSQAVAFWCDPISGHATLYWYRQILGQGPELLVQFQDESVVDDSQLPKDRFSAERLKGVDSTLKIQPAELGDSAMYLCASSLALEEQGDGYTFGSGTRLTVV.

V usage is TRBV9 and J usage is TRBJ2-7; D ambiguous. This CDR3 is 15 amino acids long. Germline-derived CDR1 and CDR2 are SGDLS and YYNGEE. Between the trimmed V and J ends, which lost 0 bases and 7 bases, there was a span of 17 bases. CDR3 region: CASSVGSSLIGEQYF. DNA for the CDR3: TGTGCCAGCAGCGTAGGTTCTAGTTTGATTGGTGAGCAGTACTTC.

The rearrangement uses TRBV11-2 and TRBJ2-7; 7 bases fit TRBD2. CDR1 is SGHAT and CDR2 is FQNNGV in the germline V gene. The trim removed 8 bases at V and 2 bases at J, leaving 0 bases unmatched. The CDR3 is 11 amino acids. This CDR3 reads CASGLAYEQYF. DNA for the CDR3: TGTGCCAGCGGACTAGCCTACGAGCAGTACTTC.

This chain links TRBV3-1 (or the pseudogene TRBV3-2) with TRBJ2-1; 7 nucleotides line up with TRBD2. V shed 5 bases, J shed 2 bases, and the junction held 12 bases outside the gene matches. The CDR3 length is 17 residues. CDR1 LGHDT and CDR2 YNNKEL come from the germline V gene (reference sequence). CDR3 nucleotides: TGTGCCAGCAGCTCATCCATAACCGGGAGGCCCTACAATGAGCAGTTCTTC. As protein: CASSSSITGRPYNEQFF.

The table lists this clone with a count of one. V is TRBV9 and J is TRBJ1-1; weak D call: TRBD1 (5 bases). Trimming took off 2 bases at V and 0 bases at J, with 11 bases between the two ends. Germline loops: CDR1 SGDLS, CDR2 YYNGEE. CDR3 length: 15 amino acids. CDR3 nucleotides: TGTGCCAGCAGCGTGGCAGGGAAAATGAACACTGAAGCTTTCTTT. This gives the protein CASSVAGKMNTEAFF.

The chain joins TRBV5-1 to TRBJ2-7; D is uncertain. The CDR3 is made up of 12 amino acids. Germline CDR1 SGHRS, CDR2 YFSETQ. V was trimmed by 4 bases and J by 5 bases, leaving 10 bases between them. The CDR3 sequence is CASSPPGDEQYF. CDR3 in DNA: TGCGCCAGCAGCCCCCCTGGAGACGAGCAGTACTTC.

This clone occurred once. The chain recombines TRBV5-1 with TRBJ2-2; 13 bases are shared with TRBD2. The germline V gene has CDR1 SGHRS and CDR2 YFSETQ. The CDR3 contains 16 residues. J was trimmed by 6 bases and V by 4 bases; bases with no gene match: 6. CDR3 region: CASSAGTSGKAGELFF. The CDR3 coding sequence is TGCGCCAGCAGCGCCGGGACTAGCGGGAAGGCCGGGGAGCTGTTTTTT.

The V gene is TRBV6-5, the J gene TRBJ2-3; 10 nucleotides align to TRBD2. The V gene end was trimmed by 0 bases and the J gene end by 6 bases; junction bases not matched to a gene: 6. Germline lookup yields CDR1 MNHEY and CDR2 SVGAGI. The CDR3 totals 16 residues. The CDR3 DNA sequence: TGTGCCAGCAGTTACTCGAACCTAGCGGGAGCTGATACGCAGTATTTT. Translating it yields CASSYSNLAGADTQYF.

Remarks on this clone: This specimen includes other DNA sequences encoding the same CDR3. The rearrangement links TRBV29-1 to TRBJ2-5; D is possibly TRBD1 (5 bases). The V gene lost 7 bases and the J gene lost 5 bases, with 14 bases spanning the gap. The length of the CDR3 is 12 residues. Germline CDR1 is SQVTM and CDR2 is ANQGSEA. CDR3 in DNA: TGCAGCGCCGGTAGGGGCCAGGAGACCCAGTACTTC. Encoded protein: CSAGRGQETQYF.

J is TRBJ2-1 and V is TRBV10-3; TRBD1 agrees at 9 bases. CDR3 length: 14 residues. Germline V CDR1 and CDR2: ENHRY, SYGVKD. V was pared by 9 bases and J by 8 bases, with 11 bases of the junction left unmatched. The CDR3 is CAITRDRAGDEQFF. CDR3 coding DNA: TGTGCCATAACCCGGGACAGGGCTGGGGATGAGCAGTTCTTC.

The gene calls are TRBV13 and TRBJ2-7; D unresolved. V gave up 8 bases and J gave up 3 bases, with 14 bases separating them. Germline V gives CDR1 PRHDT, CDR2 FYEKMQ (reference sequence). The CDR3 is 13 residues long. Here the CDR3 DNA reads TGTGCCAGCTCCCGGTCCAACCTCTACGAGCAGTACTTC. This translates into CASSRSNLYEQYF.

This clone was seen only once. The chain combines TRBV9 with TRBJ1-2, with D uncertain. Trimming left V 4 bases short and J 5 bases short, with 18 bases between. Germline CDR1 is SGDLS and CDR2 is YYNGEE. The CDR3 has 15 amino acids. In DNA, the CDR3 is TGTGCCAGCAGCTCCGCAGTCGGAGCGGGGTATGGCTACACCTTC. This codes for CASSSAVGAGYGYTF.